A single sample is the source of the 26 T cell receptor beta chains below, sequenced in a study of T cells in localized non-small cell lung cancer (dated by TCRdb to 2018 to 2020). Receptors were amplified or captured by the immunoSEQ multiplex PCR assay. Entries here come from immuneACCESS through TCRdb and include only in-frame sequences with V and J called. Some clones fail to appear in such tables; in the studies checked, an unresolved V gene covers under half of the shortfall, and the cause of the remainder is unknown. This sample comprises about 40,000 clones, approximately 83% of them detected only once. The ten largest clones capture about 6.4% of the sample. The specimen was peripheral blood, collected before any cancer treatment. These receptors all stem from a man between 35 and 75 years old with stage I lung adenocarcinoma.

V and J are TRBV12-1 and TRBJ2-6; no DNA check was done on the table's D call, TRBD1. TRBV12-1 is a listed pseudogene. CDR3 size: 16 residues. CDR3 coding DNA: TGTGCCAGCAGCTCGATAGGACAAAGTCGGGCCAACGTCCTGACTTTC. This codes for CASSSIGQSRANVLTF.

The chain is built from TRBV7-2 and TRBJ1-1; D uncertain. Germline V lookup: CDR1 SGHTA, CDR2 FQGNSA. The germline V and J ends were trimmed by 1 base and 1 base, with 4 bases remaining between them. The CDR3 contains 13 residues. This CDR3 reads CASSLGRNTEAFF. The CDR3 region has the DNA TGTGCCAGCAGCTTAGGACGGAACACTGAAGCTTTCTTT.

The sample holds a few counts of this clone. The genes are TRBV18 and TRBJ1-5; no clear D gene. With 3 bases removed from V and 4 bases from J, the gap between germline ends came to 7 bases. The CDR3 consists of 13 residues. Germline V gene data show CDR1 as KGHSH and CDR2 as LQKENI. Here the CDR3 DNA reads TGTGCCAGCTCACCCGCGGAAAATCAGCCCCAGCATTTT. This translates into CASSPAENQPQHF.

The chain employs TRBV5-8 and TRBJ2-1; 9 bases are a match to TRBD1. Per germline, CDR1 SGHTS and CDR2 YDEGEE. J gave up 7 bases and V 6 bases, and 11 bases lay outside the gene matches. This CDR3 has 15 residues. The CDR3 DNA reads TGTGCCAGCACCGTCGGTGGACAGGGGTTTAATGAGCAGTTCTTC. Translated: CASTVGGQGFNEQFF. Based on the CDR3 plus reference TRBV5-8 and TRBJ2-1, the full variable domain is EAGVTQSPTHLIKTRGQQATLRCSPISGHTSVYWYQQALGLGLQFLLWYDEGEERNRGNFPPRFSGRQFPNYSSELNVNALELEDSALYLCASTVGGQGFNEQFFGPGTRLTVL.

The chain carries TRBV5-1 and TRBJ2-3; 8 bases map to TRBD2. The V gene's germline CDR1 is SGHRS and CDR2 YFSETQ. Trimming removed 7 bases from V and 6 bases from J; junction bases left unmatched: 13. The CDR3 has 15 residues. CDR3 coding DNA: TGCGCCAGCTCCCCGAGACGGGAGGGGATGGATACGCAGTATTTT. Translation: CASSPRREGMDTQYF. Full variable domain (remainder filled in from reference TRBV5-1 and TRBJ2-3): KAGVTQTPRYLIKTRGQQVTLSCSPISGHRSVSWYQQTPGQGLQFLFEYFSETQRNKGNFPGRFSGRQFSNSRSEMNVSTLELGDSALYLCASSPRREGMDTQYFGPGTRLTVL.

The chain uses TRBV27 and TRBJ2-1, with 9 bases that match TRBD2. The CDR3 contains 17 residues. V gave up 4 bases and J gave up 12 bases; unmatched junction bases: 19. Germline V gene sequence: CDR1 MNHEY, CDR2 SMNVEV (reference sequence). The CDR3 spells CASSSPRGGRASGTQFF. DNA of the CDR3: TGTGCCAGCAGTTCCCCCAGGGGCGGGAGGGCCTCTGGGACGCAGTTCTTC.

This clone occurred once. The CDR3 region has the DNA TGTGCCAGCAGCTTAGATGGGGGCTCCTACAATGAGCAGTTCTTC. Amino acids: CASSLDGGSYNEQFF. The chain combines TRBV7-9 with TRBJ2-1; D is perhaps TRBD1 or TRBD2 (5 bases each). Per germline, CDR1 SEHNR and CDR2 FQNEAQ (reference sequence). The V gene lost 1 base and the J gene lost 0 bases, with 7 bases spanning the gap. The CDR3 is 15 residues long.

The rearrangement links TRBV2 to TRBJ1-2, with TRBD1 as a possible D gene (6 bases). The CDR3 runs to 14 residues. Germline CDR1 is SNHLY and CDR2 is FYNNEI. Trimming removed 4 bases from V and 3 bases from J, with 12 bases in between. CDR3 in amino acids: CASSGEGGYYGYTF. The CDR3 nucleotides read TGTGCCAGCAGTGGTGAGGGGGGATACTATGGCTACACCTTC.

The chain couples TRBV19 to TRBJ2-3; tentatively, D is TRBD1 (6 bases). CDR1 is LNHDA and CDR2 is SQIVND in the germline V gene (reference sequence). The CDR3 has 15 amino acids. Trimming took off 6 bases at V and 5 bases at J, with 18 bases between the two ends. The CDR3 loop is CASRAGAGYGDTQYF. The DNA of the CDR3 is TGTGCCAGTAGGGCAGGGGCTGGGTACGGAGATACGCAGTATTTT. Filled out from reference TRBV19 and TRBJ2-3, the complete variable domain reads DGGITQSPKYLFRKEGQNVTLSCEQNLNHDAMYWYRQDPGQGLRLIYYSQIVNDFQKGDIAEGYSVSREKKESFPLTVTSAQKNPTAFYLCASRAGAGYGDTQYFGPGTRLTVL.

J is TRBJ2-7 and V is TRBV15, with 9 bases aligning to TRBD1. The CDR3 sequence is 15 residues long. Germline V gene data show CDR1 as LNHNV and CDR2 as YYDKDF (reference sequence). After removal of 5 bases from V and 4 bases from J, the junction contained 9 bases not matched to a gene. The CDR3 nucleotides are TGTGCCACCAGCGGTACCGGGACAGGGATGTACGAGCAGTACTTC. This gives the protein CATSGTGTGMYEQYF.

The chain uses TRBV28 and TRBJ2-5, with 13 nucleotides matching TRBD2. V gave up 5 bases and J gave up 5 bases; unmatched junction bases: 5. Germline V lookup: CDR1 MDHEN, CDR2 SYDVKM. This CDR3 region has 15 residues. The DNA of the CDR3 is TGTGCCAGCAGTCCCACTAGCGGGAGGGGGGAGACCCAGTACTTC. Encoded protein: CASSPTSGRGETQYF. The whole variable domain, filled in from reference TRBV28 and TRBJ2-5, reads DVKVTQSSRYLVKRTGEKVFLECVQDMDHENMFWYRQDPGLGLRLIYFSYDVKMKEKGDIPEGYSVSREKKERFSLILESASTNQTSMYLCASSPTSGRGETQYFGPGTRLLVL.

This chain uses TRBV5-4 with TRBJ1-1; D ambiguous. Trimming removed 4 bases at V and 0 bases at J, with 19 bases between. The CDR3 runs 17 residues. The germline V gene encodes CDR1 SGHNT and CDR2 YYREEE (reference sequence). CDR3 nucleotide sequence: TGTGCCAGCAGCCCCTCAAATATCAGGAACTTGAACACTGAAGCTTTCTTT. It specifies CASSPSNIRNLNTEAFF.

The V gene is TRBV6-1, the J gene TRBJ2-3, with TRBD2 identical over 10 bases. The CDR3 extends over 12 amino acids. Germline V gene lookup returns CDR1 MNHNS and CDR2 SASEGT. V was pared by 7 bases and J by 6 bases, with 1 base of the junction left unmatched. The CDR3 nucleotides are TGTGCCAGCATACTAGCGGGGGATACGCAGTATTTT. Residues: CASILAGDTQYF.

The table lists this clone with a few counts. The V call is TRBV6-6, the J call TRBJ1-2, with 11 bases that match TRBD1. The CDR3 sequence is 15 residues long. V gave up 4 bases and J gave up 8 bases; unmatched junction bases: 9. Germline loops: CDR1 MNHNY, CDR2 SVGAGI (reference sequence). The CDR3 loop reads CASSFPDRGLDGYTF. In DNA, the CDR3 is TGTGCCAGCAGTTTTCCGGACAGGGGGCTTGACGGCTACACCTTC.

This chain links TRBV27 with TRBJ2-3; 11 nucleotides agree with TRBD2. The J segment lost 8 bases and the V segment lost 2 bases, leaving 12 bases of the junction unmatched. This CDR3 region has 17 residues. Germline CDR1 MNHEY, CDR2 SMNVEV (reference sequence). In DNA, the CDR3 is TGTGCCAGCAGTTTAGAGCTAGCGGGAGGCCGACAGGGTACGCAGTATTTT. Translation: CASSLELAGGRQGTQYF.

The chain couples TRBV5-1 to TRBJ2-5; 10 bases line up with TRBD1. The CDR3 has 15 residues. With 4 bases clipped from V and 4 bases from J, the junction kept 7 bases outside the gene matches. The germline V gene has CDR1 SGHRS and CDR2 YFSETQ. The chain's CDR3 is CASSRRQGAGETQYF. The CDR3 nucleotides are TGCGCCAGCAGCCGCCGACAGGGGGCGGGAGAGACCCAGTACTTC.

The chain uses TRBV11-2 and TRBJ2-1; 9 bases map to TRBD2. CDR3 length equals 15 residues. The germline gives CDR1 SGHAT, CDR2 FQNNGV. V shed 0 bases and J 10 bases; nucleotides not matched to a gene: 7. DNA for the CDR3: TGTGCCAGCAGCTTAGAAAGTGGCGGGAGGGCCGAGCAGTTCTTC. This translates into CASSLESGGRAEQFF.

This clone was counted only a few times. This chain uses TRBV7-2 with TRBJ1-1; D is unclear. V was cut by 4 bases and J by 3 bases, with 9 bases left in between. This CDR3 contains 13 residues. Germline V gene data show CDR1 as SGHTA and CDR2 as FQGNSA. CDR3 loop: CASSSTIDTEAFF. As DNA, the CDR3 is TGTGCCAGCAGCTCCACCATTGACACTGAAGCTTTCTTT.

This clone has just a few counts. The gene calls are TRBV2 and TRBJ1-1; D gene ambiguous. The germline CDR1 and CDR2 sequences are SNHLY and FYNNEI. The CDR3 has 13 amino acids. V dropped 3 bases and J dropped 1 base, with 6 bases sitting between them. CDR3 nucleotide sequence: TGTGCCAGCAGTGAGCAGCCGAACACTGAAGCTTTCTTT. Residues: CASSEQPNTEAFF.

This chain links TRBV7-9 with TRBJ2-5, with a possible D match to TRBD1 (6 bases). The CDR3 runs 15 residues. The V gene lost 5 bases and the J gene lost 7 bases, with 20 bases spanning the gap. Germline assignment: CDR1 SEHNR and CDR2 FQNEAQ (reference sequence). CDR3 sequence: CASSRPGTKEGTQYF. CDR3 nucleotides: TGTGCCAGCAGCCGACCCGGGACAAAGGAAGGGACCCAGTACTTC.

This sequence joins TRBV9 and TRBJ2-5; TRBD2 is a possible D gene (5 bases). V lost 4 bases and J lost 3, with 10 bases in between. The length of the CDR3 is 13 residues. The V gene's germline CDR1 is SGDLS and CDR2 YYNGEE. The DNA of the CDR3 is TGTGCCAGCAGCCAGGACTGGAAAGAGACCCAGTACTTC. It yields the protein CASSQDWKETQYF.

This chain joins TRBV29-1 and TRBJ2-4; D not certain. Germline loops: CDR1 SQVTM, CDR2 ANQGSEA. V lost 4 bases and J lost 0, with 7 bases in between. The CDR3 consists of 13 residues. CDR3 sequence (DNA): TGCAGCGTTGTTTGGGTAGCCAAAAACATTCAGTACTTC. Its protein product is CSVVWVAKNIQYF. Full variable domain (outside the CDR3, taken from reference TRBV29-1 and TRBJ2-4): SAVISQKPSRDICQRGTSLTIQCQVDSQVTMMFWYRQQPGQSLTLIATANQGSEATYESGFVIDKFPISRPNLTFSTLTVSNMSPEDSSIYLCSVVWVAKNIQYFGAGTRLSVL.

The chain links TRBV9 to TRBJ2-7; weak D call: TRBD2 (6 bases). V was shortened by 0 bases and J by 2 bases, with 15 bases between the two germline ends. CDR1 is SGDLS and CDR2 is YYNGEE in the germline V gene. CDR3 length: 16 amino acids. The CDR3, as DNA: TGTGCCAGCAGCGTAGAGGGCGGGATCCCCCCCTACGAGCAGTACTTC. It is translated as CASSVEGGIPPYEQYF.

The CDR3: CASTMTGNLYEQYF. For the CDR3, the DNA is TGTGCCAGCACCATGACAGGGAACCTCTACGAGCAGTACTTC. The chain combines TRBV28 with TRBJ2-7; 7 bases are a match to TRBD1. Unmatched junction bases numbered 9, after V lost 7 bases and J lost 3 bases. The CDR3 covers 14 residues. Germline CDR1 MDHEN, CDR2 SYDVKM.

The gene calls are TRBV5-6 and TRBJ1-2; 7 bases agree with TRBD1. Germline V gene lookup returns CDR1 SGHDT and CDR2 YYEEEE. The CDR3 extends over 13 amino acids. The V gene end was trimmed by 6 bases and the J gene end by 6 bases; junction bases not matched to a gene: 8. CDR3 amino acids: CASTYDRADGYTF. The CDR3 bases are TGTGCCAGCACCTATGACAGGGCTGATGGCTACACCTTC.

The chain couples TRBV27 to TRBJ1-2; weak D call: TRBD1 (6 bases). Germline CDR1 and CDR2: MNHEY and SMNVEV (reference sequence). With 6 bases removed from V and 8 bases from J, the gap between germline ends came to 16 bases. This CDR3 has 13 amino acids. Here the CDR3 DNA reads TGTGCCAGCAGAATTACAGGGTTTGGAGGCTACACCTTC. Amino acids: CASRITGFGGYTF.